This T cell receptor beta chain is drawn from a study of blood T cell repertoires in COVID-19. In the original workflow: Reference gene primer amplification gave nucleated cell count estimates. Assay: immunoSEQ multiplex PCR; the TCRdb copy retains only in-frame clones and omits some. V, J and clone size derive from that table, while D and trimming were established from the DNA sequence. The sample includes a few hundred thousand clones, 85% to 90% seen only once; the top ten take 5.5% to 8%. The length of the CDR3 is 15 residues. Looked up from germline, CDR1 is SGHRS and CDR2 is YFSETQ. V was cut by 0 bases and J by 7 bases, with 16 bases left in between. One Seattle source followed patients from active infection through their disease course.

The origin of this receptor is a woman between 50 and 59 years old with COVID-19, enrolled during active disease. V usage is TRBV5-1 and J usage is TRBJ1-2; D is unclear. Material for sequencing was peripheral blood. CDR3 loop: CASSLERGELGGYTF. The CDR3 region has the DNA TGCGCCAGCAGCTTGGAGCGGGGAGAACTTGGTGGCTACACCTTC.